The table lists the clone carrying this T cell receptor (beta chain) with a few counts. As yet, its antigen is unknown. A NOSPECS grade of at least 4, a Clinical Activity Score of at least 3 and duration under 3 months were recorded in ophthalmopathy patients. Researchers barred patients who had uncontrolled infection, other autoimmune disease, pregnancy or lactation. The study based diagnoses on clinical symptoms, serum thyroxine and TRAb, thyroid ultrasound and orbital computed tomography. Germline lookup yields CDR1 MNHNS and CDR2 SASEGT. This CDR3 region has 13 residues. Trimming took 5 bases from V and 7 from J, leaving 12 bases between them. This sample was taken from a study of T cells in Graves' hyperthyroidism and ophthalmopathy. General study findings and limits: The model's output predicted ophthalmopathy at a median of approximately 6.5 months prior to onset.

The TCR beta CDR3 regions underwent amplification using RNA transcripts as the source. With the HTBI primer set, the TCR CDR3 went through a first round of RT-PCR. TCRdb reprocessed the multiplex PCR reads via MiXCR and lists one record per CDR3 protein. In the table there are around 300,000 distinct CDR3 sequences, roughly a fifth of which are singletons. The genes are TRBV6-1 and TRBJ1-5; no clear D gene. Material for sequencing was blood. This TCR was recovered from a man aged 50 to 59 with Graves' ophthalmopathy. This CDR3 is CASSRVSYQPQHF. CDR3 nucleotides: TGTGCCAGCAGTCGGGTTTCCTACCAGCCCCAGCATTTT.